Shown below are 15 T cell receptor beta chains from a single sample sequenced in a study of T cells in Graves' hyperthyroidism and ophthalmopathy. There were TCR beta CDR3 regions amplified from RNA transcripts. A set of HTBI primers served as the primers for a first-round RT-PCR of the TCR CDR3. In TCRdb, the multiplex PCR reads were re-called with MiXCR into one record per CDR3 protein. The data contain hundreds of thousands of distinct CDR3 sequences, less than 25% of them seen just once; the ten biggest clones take up under 35%. Input material: blood. All receptors derive from a man under 40 with Graves' ophthalmopathy.

This clonotype was seen ten or more times. This chain uses TRBV12-3 or TRBV12-4 with TRBJ1-1; weak D call: TRBD1 (6 bases). V was pared by 0 bases and J by 7 bases, with 12 bases between. The CDR3 is made up of 14 amino acids. The CDR3 spells CASSLAGQGIEAFF. CDR3 in DNA: TGTGCCAGCAGTTTAGCGGGGCAGGGGATTGAAGCTTTCTTT.

CDR3 coding DNA: TGTGCCAGCAGCCCTTTTGCGGGGAACACTGAAGCTTTCTTT. This sequence encodes CASSPFAGNTEAFF. This chain links TRBV27 with TRBJ1-1; D remains unclear. Trimming pared 6 bases from V and 1 base from J, leaving 12 bases between. CDR3 size: 14 residues. The germline V gene has CDR1 MNHEY and CDR2 SMNVEV (reference sequence).

This clonotype was seen ten or more times. This chain links TRBV20-1 with TRBJ2-7, with 8 nucleotides matching TRBD2. The CDR3 runs to 14 residues. Germline-derived CDR1 and CDR2 are DFQATT and SNEGSKA (reference sequence). The J segment lost 6 bases and the V segment lost 4 bases, leaving 11 bases of the junction unmatched. The CDR3: CSATVGLVLFEQYF. DNA for the CDR3: TGCAGTGCTACCGTGGGACTAGTTCTTTTCGAGCAGTACTTC.

The sample holds a few counts of this clonotype. The chain joins TRBV20-1 to TRBJ2-7, with 12 bases identical to TRBD1. The ends lost 3 bases at V and 4 bases at J; junction bases unmatched: 4. CDR1 DFQATT and CDR2 SNEGSKA come from the germline V gene (reference sequence). The CDR3 length is 14 residues. The CDR3 sequence is CSASSGQGAYEQYF. CDR3 DNA sequence: TGCAGTGCTAGTTCGGGACAGGGGGCTTACGAGCAGTACTTC.

About this clonotype itself: No conserved phenylalanine or tryptophan ends this CDR3, so it is likely a read error. This sequence joins TRBV20-1 and TRBJ2-7, with TRBD2 matching 10 bases. CDR1 and CDR2 (germline): DFQATT, SNEGSKA (reference sequence). V lost 0 bases, J lost 2 bases, and 4 bases stayed unmatched. The CDR3 consists of 15 residues. CDR3 sequence (DNA): TGCAGTGCTAGAGAGGGACTAGCGAGAACCTACGAGCAGTACCTC. It encodes CSAREGLARTYEQYL.

The chain combines TRBV13 with TRBJ1-5; D is perhaps TRBD1 (5 bases). Germline lookup yields CDR1 PRHDT and CDR2 FYEKMQ (reference sequence). The V and J ends lost 6 bases and 0 bases respectively, with 9 bases between them. The CDR3 totals 14 residues. DNA of the CDR3: TGTGCCAGCAGTCGGGGCTGTAGCAATCAGCCCCAGCATTTT. This encodes CASSRGCSNQPQHF.

The gene calls are TRBV19 and TRBJ1-5; possible D gene TRBD1, 5 bases. This CDR3 region has 15 residues. CDR1 is LNHDA and CDR2 is SQIVND in the germline V gene (reference sequence). V was shortened by 5 bases and J by 6 bases, with 17 bases between the two germline ends. The CDR3 nucleotides read TGTGCCAGTAGTTCAGGTCGAGGGGCAGGTCAGCCCCAGCATTTT. This sequence encodes CASSSGRGAGQPQHF.

This chain connects TRBV5-1 to TRBJ2-1; no firm D call. Germline CDR1 is SGHRS and CDR2 is YFSETQ. CDR3 size: 15 residues. The germline V and J ends were trimmed by 4 bases and 4 bases, with 15 bases remaining between them. In DNA form, the CDR3 reads TGCGCCAGCAGCCCCACCGCCTCCGGGTACAATGAGCAGTTCTTC. Protein sequence: CASSPTASGYNEQFF.

This clonotype has only a few counts. V gene TRBV9 combines with J gene TRBJ1-4, with 7 positions matching TRBD1. Trimming removed 3 bases from V and 5 bases from J; junction bases left unmatched: 7. Germline lookup yields CDR1 SGDLS and CDR2 YYNGEE. The CDR3 runs 15 residues. The CDR3: CASSDGTAMNEKLFF. The CDR3 DNA reads as TGTGCCAGCAGCGACGGGACAGCGATGAATGAAAAACTGTTTTTT.

This clonotype was seen only a few times. The chain's CDR3 is CASSPQGGDETQYF. CDR3 nucleotides: TGTGCCAGCAGCCCCCAGGGAGGGGACGAGACCCAGTACTTC. The chain combines TRBV7-3 with TRBJ2-5; 7 bases line up with TRBD2. Germline V gene data show CDR1 as SGHTA and CDR2 as FQGTGA. The CDR3 covers 14 residues. The junction had 8 bases not matched to a gene; V was cut back by 5 bases and J by 5 bases.

This clonotype was observed a handful of times. V and J are TRBV3-1 and TRBJ2-4; D gene unclear. Looked up from germline, CDR1 is LGHDT and CDR2 is YNNKEL (reference sequence). Between the trimmed V and J ends, which lost 1 base and 0 bases, there was a span of 13 bases. The CDR3 loop spans 17 amino acids. The CDR3: CASSQGSSRIAKNIQYF. In DNA, the CDR3 is TGTGCCAGCAGCCAAGGGTCGTCTAGAATAGCCAAAAACATTCAGTACTTC.

With respect to this clonotype: A much larger clonotype is one base distant, so this may be a read error. This chain links TRBV29-1 with TRBJ1-1, with no clear D. The V end was cut by 7 bases, the J end by 1 base, with 4 bases between. This CDR3 is built from 10 residues. Germline values: CDR1 SQVTM, CDR2 ANQGSEA. The CDR3 is CSGRNTEAFF. CDR3 nucleotide sequence: TGCAGCGGGAGGAACACTGAAGCTTTCTTT.

J is TRBJ2-5 and V is TRBV6-5; D call uncertain. The CDR3 sequence is 14 residues long. Trimming stripped 3 bases from V and 1 base from J, with 9 bases between. Germline values: CDR1 MNHEY, CDR2 SVGAGI. This CDR3 reads CASSYLVSQETQYF. CDR3 in DNA: TGTGCCAGCAGTTATTTAGTCAGCCAAGAGACCCAGTACTTC.

The V call is TRBV30, the J call TRBJ2-1; 12 positions match TRBD2. J was trimmed by 1 base and V by 1 base; bases with no gene match: 2. The CDR3 covers 16 residues. Germline CDR1 reads GTSNPN; CDR2 reads SVGIG (reference sequence). CDR3 sequence reads: CAWSGLAGASYNEQFF. CDR3 nucleotide sequence: TGTGCCTGGAGTGGACTAGCGGGAGCATCCTACAATGAGCAGTTCTTC.

This clonotype was detected many times. This sequence joins TRBV11-1 and TRBJ2-7; 14 positions agree with TRBD2. The CDR3 is 16 amino acids. CDR1 and CDR2 (germline): SGHAT, FQDESV (reference sequence). Trimming removed 4 bases from V and 7 bases from J; junction bases left unmatched: 9. In nucleotides, the CDR3 is TGTGCCAGCAGCTCCAACGGACTAGCGGGAGGTGGGGAGCAGTACTTC. Amino acids: CASSSNGLAGGGEQYF.